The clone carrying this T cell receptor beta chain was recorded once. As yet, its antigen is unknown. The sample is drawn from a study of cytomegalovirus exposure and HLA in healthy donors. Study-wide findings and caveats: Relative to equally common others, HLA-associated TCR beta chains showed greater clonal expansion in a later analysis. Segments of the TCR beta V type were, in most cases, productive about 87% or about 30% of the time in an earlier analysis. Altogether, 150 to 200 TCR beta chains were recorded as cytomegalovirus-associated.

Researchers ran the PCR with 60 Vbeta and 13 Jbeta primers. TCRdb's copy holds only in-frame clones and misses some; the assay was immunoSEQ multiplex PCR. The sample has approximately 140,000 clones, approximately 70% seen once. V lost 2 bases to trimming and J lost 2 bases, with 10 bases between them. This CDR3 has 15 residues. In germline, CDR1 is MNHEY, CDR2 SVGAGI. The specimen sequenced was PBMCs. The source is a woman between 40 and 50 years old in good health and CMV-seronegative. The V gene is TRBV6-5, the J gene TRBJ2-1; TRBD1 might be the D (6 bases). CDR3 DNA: TGTGCCAGCAGTTACGGGGGCACTACCTACAATGAGCAGTTCTTC. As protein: CASSYGGTTYNEQFF.